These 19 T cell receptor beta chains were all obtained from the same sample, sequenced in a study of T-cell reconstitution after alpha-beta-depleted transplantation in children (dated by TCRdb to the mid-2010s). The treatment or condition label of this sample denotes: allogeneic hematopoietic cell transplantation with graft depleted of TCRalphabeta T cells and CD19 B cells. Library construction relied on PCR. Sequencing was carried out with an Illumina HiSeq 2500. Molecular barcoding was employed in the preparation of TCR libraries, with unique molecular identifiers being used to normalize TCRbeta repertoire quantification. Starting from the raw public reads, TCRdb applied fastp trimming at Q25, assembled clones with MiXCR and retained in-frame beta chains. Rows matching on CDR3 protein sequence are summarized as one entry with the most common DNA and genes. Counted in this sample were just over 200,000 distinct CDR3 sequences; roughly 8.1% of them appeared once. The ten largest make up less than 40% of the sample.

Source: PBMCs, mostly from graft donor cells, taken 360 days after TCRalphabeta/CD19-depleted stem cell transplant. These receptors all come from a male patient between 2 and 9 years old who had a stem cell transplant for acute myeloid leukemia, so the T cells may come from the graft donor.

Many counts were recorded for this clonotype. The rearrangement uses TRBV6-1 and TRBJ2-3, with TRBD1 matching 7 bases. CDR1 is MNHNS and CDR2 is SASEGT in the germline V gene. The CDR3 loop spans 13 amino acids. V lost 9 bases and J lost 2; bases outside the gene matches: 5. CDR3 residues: CASRTGYTDTQYF. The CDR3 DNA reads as TGTGCCAGTAGGACAGGATACACAGATACGCAGTATTTT.

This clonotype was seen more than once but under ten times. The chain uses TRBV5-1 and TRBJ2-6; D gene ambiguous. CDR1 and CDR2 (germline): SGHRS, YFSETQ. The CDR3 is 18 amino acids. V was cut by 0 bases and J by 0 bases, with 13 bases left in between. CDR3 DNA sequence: TGCGCCAGCAGCTTGGAATGGGCAGGTAGCTCTGGGGCCAACGTCCTGACTTTC. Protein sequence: CASSLEWAGSSGANVLTF. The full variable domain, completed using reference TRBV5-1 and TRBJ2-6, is KAGVTQTPRYLIKTRGQQVTLSCSPISGHRSVSWYQQTPGQGLQFLFEYFSETQRNKGNFPGRFSGRQFSNSRSEMNVSTLELGDSALYLCASSLEWAGSSGANVLTFGAGSRLTVL.

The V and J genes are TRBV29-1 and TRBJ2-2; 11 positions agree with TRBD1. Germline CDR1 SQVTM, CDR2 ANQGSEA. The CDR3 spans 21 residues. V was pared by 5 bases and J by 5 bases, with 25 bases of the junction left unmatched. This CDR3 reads CSVRDIGIWTGGAQGTGELFF. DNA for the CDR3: TGCAGCGTTCGGGACATTGGGATTTGGACAGGGGGCGCCCAGGGGACCGGGGAGCTGTTTTTT.

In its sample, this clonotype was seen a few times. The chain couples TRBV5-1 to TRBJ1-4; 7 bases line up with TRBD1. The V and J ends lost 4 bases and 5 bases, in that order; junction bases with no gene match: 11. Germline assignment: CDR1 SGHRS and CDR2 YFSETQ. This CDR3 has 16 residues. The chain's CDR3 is CASSQNRQGANEKLFF. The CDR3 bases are TGCGCCAGCAGCCAAAACCGACAGGGAGCAAATGAAAAACTGTTTTTT.

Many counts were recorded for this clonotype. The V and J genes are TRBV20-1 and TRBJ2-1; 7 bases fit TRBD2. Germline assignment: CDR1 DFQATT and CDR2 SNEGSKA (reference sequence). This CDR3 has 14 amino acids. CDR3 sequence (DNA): TGCAGGCCGGACGGGGGGTTTGGGAACAATGAGCAGTTCTTC. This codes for CRPDGGFGNNEQFF.

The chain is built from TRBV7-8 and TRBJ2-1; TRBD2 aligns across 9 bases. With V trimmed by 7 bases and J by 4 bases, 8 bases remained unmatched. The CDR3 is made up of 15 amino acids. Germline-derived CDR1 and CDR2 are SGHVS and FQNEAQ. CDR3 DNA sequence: TGTGCCAGCACCCGTAGCGGGGGCCGTTACAATGAGCAGTTCTTC. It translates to CASTRSGGRYNEQFF. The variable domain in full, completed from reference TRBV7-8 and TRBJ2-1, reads GAGVSQSPRYKVAKRGQDVALRCDPISGHVSLFWYQQALGQGPEFLTYFQNEAQLDKSGLPSDRFFAERPEGSVSTLKIQRTQQEDSAVYLCASTRSGGRYNEQFFGPGTRLTVL.

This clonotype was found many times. CDR3 DNA sequence: TGCGCCAGCCGTGAGGTCCGGGAGACCCAGTACTTC. Translation: CASREVRETQYF. The J gene is TRBJ2-5, the V gene TRBV5-1, with D unclear. The CDR3 length is 12 residues. The germline gives CDR1 SGHRS, CDR2 YFSETQ. V lost 7 bases and J 5 bases, leaving 12 bases between the germline ends.

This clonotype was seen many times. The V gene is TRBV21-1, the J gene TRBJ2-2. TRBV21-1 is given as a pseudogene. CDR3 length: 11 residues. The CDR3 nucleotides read TGTGCCAGCAGCAAGGCCGGGGAGCTGTTTTTT. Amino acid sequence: CASSKAGELFF.

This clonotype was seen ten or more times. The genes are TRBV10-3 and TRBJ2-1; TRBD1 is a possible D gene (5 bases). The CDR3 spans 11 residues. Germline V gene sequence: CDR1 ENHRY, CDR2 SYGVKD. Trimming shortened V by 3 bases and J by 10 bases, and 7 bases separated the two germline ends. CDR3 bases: TGTGCCATCAGTGAAAGGGGAGAGCAGTTCTTC. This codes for CAISERGEQFF.

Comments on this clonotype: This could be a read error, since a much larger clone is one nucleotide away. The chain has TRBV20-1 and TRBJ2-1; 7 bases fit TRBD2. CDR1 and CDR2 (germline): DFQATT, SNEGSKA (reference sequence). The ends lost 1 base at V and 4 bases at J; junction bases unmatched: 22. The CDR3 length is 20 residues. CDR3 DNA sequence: TGCAGTGCTAGAGGGGGGTTCGGGAGTATTAGCGGGCGAGGGTACAATGAGCAGTTCTTC. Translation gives CSARGGFGSISGRGYNEQFF.

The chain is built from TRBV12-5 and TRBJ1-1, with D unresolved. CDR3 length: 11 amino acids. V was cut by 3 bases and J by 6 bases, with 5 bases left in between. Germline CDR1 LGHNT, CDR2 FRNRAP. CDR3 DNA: TGTGCTAGTGGTTTATACCCTGAAGCTTTCTTT. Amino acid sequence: CASGLYPEAFF.

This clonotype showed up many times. The CDR3 DNA reads as TGCGCCAGCAGCCAAGTGTATTCCTCACGGGAGCTGTTTTTT. Amino acids: CASSQVYSSRELFF. The chain joins TRBV4-3 to TRBJ2-2; D uncertain. Germline loops: CDR1 LGHNA, CDR2 YSLEER. V was shortened by 1 base and J by 9 bases, with 12 bases between the two germline ends. This CDR3 region has 14 residues.

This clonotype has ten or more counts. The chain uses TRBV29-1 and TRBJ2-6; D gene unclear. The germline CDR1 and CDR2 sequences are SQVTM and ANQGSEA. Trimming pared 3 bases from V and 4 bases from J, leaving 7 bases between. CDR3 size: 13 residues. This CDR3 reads CSVDPQGANVLTF. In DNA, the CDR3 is TGCAGCGTTGACCCTCAGGGGGCCAACGTCCTGACTTTC.

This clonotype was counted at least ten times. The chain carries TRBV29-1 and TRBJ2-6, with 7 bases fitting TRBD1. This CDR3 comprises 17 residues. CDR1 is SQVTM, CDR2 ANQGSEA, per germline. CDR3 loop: CRSGDRDILPGANVLTF. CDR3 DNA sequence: TGCAGGTCGGGCGACAGGGACATTCTTCCTGGGGCCAACGTCCTGACTTTC. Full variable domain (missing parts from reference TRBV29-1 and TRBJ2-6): SAVISQKPSRDICQRGTSLTIQCQVDSQVTMMFWYRQQPGQSLTLIATANQGSEATYESGFVIDKFPISRPNLTFSTLTVSNMSPEDSSIYLCRSGDRDILPGANVLTFGAGSRLTVL.

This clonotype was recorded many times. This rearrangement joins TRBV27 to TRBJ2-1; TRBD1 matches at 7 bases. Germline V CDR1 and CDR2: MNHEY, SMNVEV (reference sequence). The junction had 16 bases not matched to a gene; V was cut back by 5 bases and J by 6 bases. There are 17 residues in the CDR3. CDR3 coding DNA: TGTGCCAGCAGTCCCTCTAAACACACAAGGGGGCTCAATGAGCAGTTCTTC. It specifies CASSPSKHTRGLNEQFF.

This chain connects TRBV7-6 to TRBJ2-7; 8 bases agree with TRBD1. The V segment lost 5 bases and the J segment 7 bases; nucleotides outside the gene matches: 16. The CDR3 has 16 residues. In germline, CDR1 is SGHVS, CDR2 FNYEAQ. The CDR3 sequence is CASSPPTGAAVLEQYV. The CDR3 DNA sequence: TGTGCCAGCAGCCCACCGACAGGGGCAGCCGTCTTGGAGCAGTACGTC.

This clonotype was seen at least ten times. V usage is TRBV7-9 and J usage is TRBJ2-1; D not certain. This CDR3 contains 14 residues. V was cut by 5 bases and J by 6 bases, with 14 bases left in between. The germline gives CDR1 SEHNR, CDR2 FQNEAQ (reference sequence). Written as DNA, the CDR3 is TGTGCCAGCAGCCCTTGGTGGGGAATCAATGAGCAGTTCTTC. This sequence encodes CASSPWWGINEQFF.

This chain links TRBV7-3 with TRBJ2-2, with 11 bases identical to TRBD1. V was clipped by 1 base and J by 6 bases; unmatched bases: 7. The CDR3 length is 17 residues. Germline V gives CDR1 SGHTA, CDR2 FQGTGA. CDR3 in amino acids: CASSLNTGQGGSGELFF. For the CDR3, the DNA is TGTGCCAGCAGCTTAAACACGGGACAGGGGGGTTCCGGGGAGCTGTTTTTT.

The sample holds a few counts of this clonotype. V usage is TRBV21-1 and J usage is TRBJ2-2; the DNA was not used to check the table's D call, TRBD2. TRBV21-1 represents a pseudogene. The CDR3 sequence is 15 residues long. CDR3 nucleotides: TGTGCCAGCAGCAGCCTAGCGGGAGTCACCGGGGAGCTGTTTTTT. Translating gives CASSSLAGVTGELFF.